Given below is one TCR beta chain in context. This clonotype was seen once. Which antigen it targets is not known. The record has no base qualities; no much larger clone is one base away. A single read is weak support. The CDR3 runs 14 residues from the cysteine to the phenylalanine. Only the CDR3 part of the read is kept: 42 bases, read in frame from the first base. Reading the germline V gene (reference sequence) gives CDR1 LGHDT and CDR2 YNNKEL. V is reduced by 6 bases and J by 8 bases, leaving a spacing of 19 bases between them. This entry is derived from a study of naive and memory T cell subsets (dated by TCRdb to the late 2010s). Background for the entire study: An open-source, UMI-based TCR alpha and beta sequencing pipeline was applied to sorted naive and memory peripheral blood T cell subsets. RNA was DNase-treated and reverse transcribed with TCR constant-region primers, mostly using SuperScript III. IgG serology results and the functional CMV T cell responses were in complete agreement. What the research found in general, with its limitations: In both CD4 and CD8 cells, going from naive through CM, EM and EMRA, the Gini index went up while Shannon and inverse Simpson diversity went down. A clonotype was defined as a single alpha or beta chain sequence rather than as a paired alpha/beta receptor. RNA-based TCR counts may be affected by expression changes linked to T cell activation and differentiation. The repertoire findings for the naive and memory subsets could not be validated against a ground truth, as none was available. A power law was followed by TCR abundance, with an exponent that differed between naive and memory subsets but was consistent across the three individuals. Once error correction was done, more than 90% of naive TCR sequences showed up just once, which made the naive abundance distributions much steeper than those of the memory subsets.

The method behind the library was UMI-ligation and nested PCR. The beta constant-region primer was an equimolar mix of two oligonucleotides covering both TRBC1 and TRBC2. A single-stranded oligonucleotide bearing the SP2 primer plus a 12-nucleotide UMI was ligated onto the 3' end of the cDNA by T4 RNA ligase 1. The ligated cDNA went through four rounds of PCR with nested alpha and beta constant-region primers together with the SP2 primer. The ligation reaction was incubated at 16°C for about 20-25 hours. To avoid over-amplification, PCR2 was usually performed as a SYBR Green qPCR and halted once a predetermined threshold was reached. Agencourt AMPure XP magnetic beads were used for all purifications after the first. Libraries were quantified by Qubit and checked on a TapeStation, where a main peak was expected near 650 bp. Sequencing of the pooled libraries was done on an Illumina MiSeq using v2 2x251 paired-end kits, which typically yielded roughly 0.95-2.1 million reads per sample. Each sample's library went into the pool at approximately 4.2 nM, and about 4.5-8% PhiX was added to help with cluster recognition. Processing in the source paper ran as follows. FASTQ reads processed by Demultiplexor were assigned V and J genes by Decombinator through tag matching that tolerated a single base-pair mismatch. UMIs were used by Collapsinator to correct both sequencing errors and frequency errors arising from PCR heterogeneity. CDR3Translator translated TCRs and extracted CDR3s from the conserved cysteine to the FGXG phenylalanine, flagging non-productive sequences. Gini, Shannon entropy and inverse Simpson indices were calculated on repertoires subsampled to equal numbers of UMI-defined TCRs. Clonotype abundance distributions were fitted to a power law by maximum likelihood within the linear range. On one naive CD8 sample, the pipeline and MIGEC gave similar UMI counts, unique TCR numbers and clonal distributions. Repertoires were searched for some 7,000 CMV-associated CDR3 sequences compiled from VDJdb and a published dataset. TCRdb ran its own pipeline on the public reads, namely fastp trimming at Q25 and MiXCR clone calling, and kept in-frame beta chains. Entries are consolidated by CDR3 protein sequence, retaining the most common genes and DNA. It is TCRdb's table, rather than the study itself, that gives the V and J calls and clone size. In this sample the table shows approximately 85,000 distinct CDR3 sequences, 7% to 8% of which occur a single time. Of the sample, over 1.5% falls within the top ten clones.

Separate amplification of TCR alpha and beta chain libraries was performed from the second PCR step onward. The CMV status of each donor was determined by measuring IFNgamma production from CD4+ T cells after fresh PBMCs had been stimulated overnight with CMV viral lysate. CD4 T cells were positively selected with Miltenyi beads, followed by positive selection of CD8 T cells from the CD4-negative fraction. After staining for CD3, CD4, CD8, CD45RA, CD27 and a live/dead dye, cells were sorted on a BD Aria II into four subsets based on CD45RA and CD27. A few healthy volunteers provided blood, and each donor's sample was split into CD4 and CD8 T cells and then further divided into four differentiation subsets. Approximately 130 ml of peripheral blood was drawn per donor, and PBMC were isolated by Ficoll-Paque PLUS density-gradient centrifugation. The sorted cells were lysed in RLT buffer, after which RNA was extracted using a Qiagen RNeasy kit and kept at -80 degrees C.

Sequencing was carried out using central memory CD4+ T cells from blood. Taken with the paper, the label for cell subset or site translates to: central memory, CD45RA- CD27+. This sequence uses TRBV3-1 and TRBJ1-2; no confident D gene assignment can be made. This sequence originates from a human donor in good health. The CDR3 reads CASRLGTVAYGYTF. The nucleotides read TGTGCCAGCAGGCTTGGAACAGTGGCGTACGGCTACACCTTC.